The TCR beta chain described here comes from a study of sequential checkpoint blockade in melanoma. Study information: About two dozen patients had matched tumor biopsies before treatment and at week 13 after nivolumab or ipilimumab alone.

Treatment in this sample: randomized to nivolumab then ipilimumab (arm A) or the reverse (arm B). This clone is judged medium-sized. What it recognizes is unknown. The table came from immunoSEQ multiplex PCR; TCRdb's copy has only in-frame clones and leaves some out. The table has about 9,600 clones, around 24% seen once. Study outcomes and limitations: For nivolumab-first patients, baseline tumor clonality was associated with response.

Germline CDR1 LNHNV, CDR2 YYDKDF (reference sequence). V lost 0 bases and J lost 4, with 6 bases in between. The CDR3 loop spans 14 amino acids. V and J are TRBV15 and TRBJ1-4; D gene ambiguous. This receptor was taken from a human donor with melanoma. This specimen was tumor tissue (inferred from file names), taken from a patient given nivolumab and ipilimumab in sequence. The CDR3 region has the DNA TGTGCCACCAGCAGAGAGCGGCGTAATGAAAAACTGTTTTTT. Protein sequence: CATSRERRNEKLFF.